This T cell receptor (beta chain) was observed in a study of cytomegalovirus exposure and HLA in healthy donors. Across the whole study: The study's early data release held some 85 million unique TCRs from HLA-typed donors. General observations from the study: Per a later analysis, HLA-associated TCR beta chains showed more clonal expansion than other, equally common TCR beta chains.

This PCR relied on a set of 60 Vbeta primers and 13 Jbeta primers. Assay used: immunoSEQ multiplex PCR; TCRdb lists only in-frame clones, some missing. Found here are about 120,000 clones, 77% of them singletons; the top ten hold 5.8%. With regard to this clone: Its antigen is unknown.

This CDR3 spans 12 amino acids. CDR1 is SEHNR and CDR2 is FQNEAQ in the germline V gene (reference sequence). The ends lost 8 bases at V and 10 bases at J; junction bases unmatched: 4. The sequenced sample consisted of PBMCs. This TCR was sampled from a man between 18 and 29 years old in good health and CMV-seropositive. The chain employs TRBV7-9 and TRBJ2-1, with 11 bases identical to TRBD2. DNA of the CDR3: TGTGCCAGCTATAGCGGGAGGGACGAGCAGTTCTTC. Residues: CASYSGRDEQFF.